Following are 7 T cell receptor beta chains from one sample sequenced in a study of cytomegalovirus exposure and HLA in healthy donors. Primers: 60 Vbeta forward and 13 Jbeta reverse. The method was immunoSEQ multiplex PCR; TCRdb's version includes in-frame clones alone and lacks a portion of them. The sample includes about 120,000 clones, roughly two thirds of them seen just once. The material sequenced was PBMCs. Receptor source: a man aged 25 to 40 in good health and CMV-seropositive.

Many counts were recorded for this clone. This chain connects TRBV19 to TRBJ2-2; 12 bases are a match to TRBD2. J was trimmed by 7 bases and V by 3 bases; bases with no gene match: 0. Per germline, CDR1 LNHDA and CDR2 SQIVND (reference sequence). This CDR3 contains 14 residues. CDR3 region: CASSMGLAGGELFF. The CDR3 nucleotides read TGTGCCAGTAGTATGGGACTAGCGGGCGGGGAGCTGTTTTTT.

The chain has TRBV5-1 and TRBJ1-1; TRBD1 is a possible D gene (6 bases). The CDR3 runs 17 residues. V was trimmed by 4 bases and J by 4 bases, leaving 23 bases between them. CDR1 and CDR2 (germline): SGHRS, YFSETQ. In nucleotides, the CDR3 is TGCGCCAGCAGCCCACTACCCGGGGGGGCGGGGAGCACTGAAGCTTTCTTT. Amino acid sequence: CASSPLPGGAGSTEAFF.

This clone was detected only once. The chain employs TRBV4-1 and TRBJ2-7, with D possibly being TRBD2 (6 bases). This CDR3 spans 14 amino acids. Trimming left V 8 bases short and J 0 bases short, with 14 bases between. Germline lookup yields CDR1 MGHRA and CDR2 YSYEKL. The CDR3 loop reads CASSREQLSYEQYF. The CDR3 bases are TGCGCCAGCTCCCGGGAGCAGCTCTCCTACGAGCAGTACTTC.

This chain connects TRBV6-4 to TRBJ1-1; 10 positions match TRBD1. CDR3 length: 14 residues. Germline CDR1 and CDR2: MRHNA and SNTAGT. V shed 1 base, J shed 8 bases, and the junction held 4 bases outside the gene matches. In DNA form, the CDR3 reads TGTGCCAGCAGTGACTTACCGGGACAGGGGGAAGCTTTCTTT. Encoded protein: CASSDLPGQGEAFF.

This chain connects TRBV7-9 to TRBJ1-2, with 8 bases fitting TRBD1. The CDR3 loop spans 15 amino acids. Germline trimming cut 0 bases from V and 6 bases from J; bases unmatched to any gene: 6. The germline V gene encodes CDR1 SEHNR and CDR2 FQNEAQ (reference sequence). CDR3 DNA: TGTGCCAGCAGCTTAGCCAGGACAGGGCAGAATGGCTACACCTTC. Encoded protein: CASSLARTGQNGYTF.

This clone showed up just once. The chain combines TRBV5-4 with TRBJ2-5; D unresolved. The CDR3 runs 15 residues. Germline CDR1 SGHNT, CDR2 YYREEE (reference sequence). Trimming shortened V by 0 bases and J by 2 bases, and 11 bases separated the two germline ends. The CDR3 DNA is TGTGCCAGCAGCTTGGAATTTGGCAGACAAGAGACCCAGTACTTC. Its translation: CASSLEFGRQETQYF.

This rearrangement joins TRBV20-1 to TRBJ1-2; no reliable D call. Germline V lookup: CDR1 DFQATT, CDR2 SNEGSKA (reference sequence). This CDR3 has 11 amino acids. V was shortened by 2 bases and J by 4 bases, with 5 bases between the two germline ends. DNA of the CDR3: TGCAGTGCTAGACCAGGCTATGGCTACACCTTC. It yields the protein CSARPGYGYTF.